The clone carrying this T cell receptor beta chain was detected only a few times. The antigen is unknown. The data derive from a study of identical twins. Study results and limitations: Without tracking the same donors, conclusions rested on cross-sectional statistical analysis.

From the 5' RACE reads, TCRdb called clonotypes with MiXCR, one entry per CDR3 protein. The sample has 1.5 million or so distinct CDR3 sequences; around 33% are singletons. The germline CDR1 and CDR2 sequences are MNHEY and SMNVEV (reference sequence). This CDR3 has 16 residues. V shed 8 bases and J 5 bases; nucleotides not matched to a gene: 12. The chain has TRBV27 and TRBJ1-2, with 12 bases matching TRBD1. The receptor was derived from a newborn girl in good health. The sequenced sample was cord blood. This CDR3 is CASRKTGQGARYGYTF. The CDR3 DNA sequence: TGTGCCAGCCGCAAGACGGGACAGGGGGCGCGGTATGGCTACACCTTC.